This T cell receptor beta chain appears in the sequencing data of a study of regulatory T cells in long-lasting Graves disease. General study results and limits: Analysis covered peripheral blood alone, not thyroid tissue. Graves' patients with persistent disease showed TCR diversity lower than patients newly diagnosed.

V lost 5 bases and J lost 6, with 17 bases in between. This CDR3 region has 16 residues. CDR1 and CDR2 from the germline V gene are SGHNT and YENEEA. In this sample, this clonotype turned up a few times. The antigen remains undetermined. Construction of the TCR beta libraries employed iRepertoire HTBI primers in conjunction with Arm-PCR of CDR3 regions. TCRdb called the multiplex PCR reads again in MiXCR, with one record for every CDR3 protein. Here the sample spans roughly 560,000 distinct CDR3 sequences, more than 10% being singletons. Sample time point: newly diagnosed GD, antithyroid drugs for less than 3 months. The authors made the TCR library using RNA they extracted from PBMCs. These same data were also listed under a study on T cells in Graves' hyperthyroidism and ophthalmopathy. As that study records: Clinical symptoms, serum thyroxine and TRAb, thyroid ultrasound and orbital computed tomography together formed the diagnostic basis. The TCR CDR3 was amplified in a first-round RT-PCR using the HTBI primer set.

This TCR was sampled from a woman aged 30 to 39 with Graves disease. Material: peripheral blood mononuclear cells (PBMCs), obtained at new diagnosis, from a patient treated with antithyroid drugs. The chain links TRBV11-3 to TRBJ1-6; D call uncertain. The CDR3 DNA sequence: TGTGCCAGCAGCCAAACCGACCTTGCGGGTAATTCACCCCTCCACTTT. Encoded protein: CASSQTDLAGNSPLHF.